The 18 T cell receptor beta chains presented below share a single source sample, sequenced in a study of T cells after yellow fever vaccination. TCRdb fed the 5' RACE reads into MiXCR, producing one record per CDR3 protein. The table includes approximately 180,000 distinct CDR3 sequences, about 6% detected once. Source: CD4+ T cells sorted from PBMCs, taken on the day of the first yellow fever vaccination. These receptors originate from a man aged 18 to 30 who received the YFV17D yellow fever vaccine.

The chain joins TRBV25-1 to TRBJ1-1; 8 bases align to TRBD1. The germline CDR1 and CDR2 sequences are MGHDK and SYGVNS. The CDR3 length is 12 residues. V gave up 3 bases and J gave up 8 bases; unmatched junction bases: 2. The DNA for the CDR3 is TGTGCCAGCAGTGACAGACAGGGGGAAGCTTTCTTT. Translating gives CASSDRQGEAFF.

The chain joins TRBV5-1 to TRBJ1-6, with a weak D call TRBD1 (6 bases). The germline V and J ends were trimmed by 4 bases and 8 bases, with 16 bases remaining between them. Germline CDR1 and CDR2: SGHRS and YFSETQ. This CDR3 has 15 residues. CDR3 in amino acids: CASSPQGGADSPLHF. CDR3 DNA sequence: TGCGCCAGCAGCCCCCAAGGGGGGGCTGATTCACCCCTCCACTTT.

This clonotype occurred many times. V and J are TRBV7-2 and TRBJ1-3; D gene uncertain. The V end lost 1 base, the J end lost 2 bases, and 9 bases lay between the germline ends. This CDR3 spans 15 amino acids. Germline CDR1 SGHTA, CDR2 FQGNSA. CDR3 loop: CASSLVSGAGNTIYF. The DNA for the CDR3 is TGTGCCAGCAGCTTAGTTTCCGGGGCTGGAAACACCATATATTTT.

The sample holds many counts of this clonotype. The genes are TRBV5-1 and TRBJ2-2; D tentatively reads TRBD1 or TRBD2 (5 bases each). Germline lookup yields CDR1 SGHRS and CDR2 YFSETQ. Trimming removed 3 bases at V and 2 bases at J, with 11 bases between. CDR3 length equals 15 residues. The CDR3 nucleotides read TGCGCCAGCAGCTCGTCGGGACCCAACACCGGGGAGCTGTTTTTT. This gives the protein CASSSSGPNTGELFF.

The CDR3 here is CASSGRQRNTEAFF. CDR3 bases: TGTGCCAGCAGTGGCCGACAGAGGAACACTGAAGCTTTCTTT. The V and J genes are TRBV2 and TRBJ1-1; possible D gene TRBD1, 5 bases. V was shortened by 4 bases and J by 1 base, with 10 bases between the two germline ends. Per the germline V gene, CDR1 is SNHLY and CDR2 is FYNNEI. There are 14 residues in the CDR3.

As for this clonotype: One end of the junction fails to match germline, which may point to a read error. This chain's CDR3 is CARSPGADTQYF. The CDR3 DNA reads TGTGCCCGCAGTCCGGGGGCAGATACGCAGTATTTT. The gene calls are TRBV12-3 or TRBV12-4 and TRBJ2-3; weak D call: TRBD2 (6 bases). The CDR3 contains 12 residues.

This clonotype showed up many times. The chain is built from TRBV7-9 and TRBJ2-3; 7 nucleotides agree with TRBD1. Losses at the gene ends were 5 bases for V and 5 bases for J; bases not matched to a gene: 10. The CDR3 runs to 15 residues. Germline V gene data show CDR1 as SEHNR and CDR2 as FQNEAQ (reference sequence). The CDR3 reads CASSPHRQGEDTQYF. The CDR3 nucleotides read TGTGCCAGCAGCCCCCATAGACAGGGTGAAGATACGCAGTATTTT.

This clonotype was found many times. The chain carries TRBV29-1 and TRBJ2-3; 8 bases fit TRBD2. Germline CDR1 is SQVTM and CDR2 is ANQGSEA. This CDR3 is 13 amino acids long. Trimming took 3 bases from V and 6 from J; bases not matched to a gene: 5. CDR3 bases: TGCAGCGTTGAGGGGCGGGGGGCGGATACGCAGTATTTT. It specifies CSVEGRGADTQYF.

The chain carries TRBV20-1 and TRBJ2-1, with 8 bases identical to TRBD2. The CDR3 has 16 residues. Per germline, CDR1 DFQATT and CDR2 SNEGSKA (reference sequence). J lost 0 bases, V lost 4 bases, and 8 bases had no gene match. CDR3 nucleotides: TGCAGTGCTAAGGGTGGCGGGGGGAGCTCCTACAATGAGCAGTTCTTC. The encoded protein is CSAKGGGGSSYNEQFF.

The chain couples TRBV5-1 to TRBJ2-1; a weak D match, TRBD2 (5 bases). The CDR3 is 16 residues long. In germline, CDR1 is SGHRS, CDR2 YFSETQ. Trimming pared 0 bases from V and 0 bases from J, leaving 10 bases between. The CDR3 region is CASSLGVANSYNEQFF. CDR3 sequence (DNA): TGCGCCAGCAGCTTGGGGGTAGCGAACTCCTACAATGAGCAGTTCTTC.

This clonotype has a count of ten or more. The chain uses TRBV18 and TRBJ2-3; D is undetermined. Germline assignment: CDR1 KGHSH and CDR2 LQKENI. Trimming cost V 0 bases and J 0 bases, with 16 bases left between them. The CDR3 sequence is 18 residues long. The DNA of the CDR3 is TGTGCCAGCTCACCACCGGGCTTGCCTGCAGCTAGCACAGATACGCAGTATTTT. Residues: CASSPPGLPAASTDTQYF. The complete variable domain, with remaining parts taken from reference TRBV18 and TRBJ2-3, reads NAGVMQNPRHLVRRRGQEARLRCSPMKGHSHVYWYRQLPEEGLKFMVYLQKENIIDESGMPKERFSAEFPKEGPSILRIQQVVRGDSAAYFCASSPPGLPAASTDTQYFGPGTRLTVL.

This clonotype has only a few counts. The J gene is TRBJ2-1, the V gene TRBV6-5, with D perhaps being TRBD1 or TRBD2 (5 bases each). The germline CDR1 and CDR2 sequences are MNHEY and SVGAGI. The CDR3 is 15 residues long. V dropped 2 bases and J dropped 0 bases, with 8 bases sitting between them. Here the CDR3 reads CASSYMGDSYNEQFF. The CDR3 region has the DNA TGTGCCAGCAGTTACATGGGGGACTCCTACAATGAGCAGTTCTTC.

The CDR3 reads CASSFGPLPGDTQYF. CDR3 in DNA: TGTGCCAGCAGTTTCGGGCCGCTGCCCGGAGATACGCAGTATTTT. The chain has TRBV6-5 and TRBJ2-3; no firm D call. CDR1 and CDR2 from the germline V gene are MNHEY and SVGAGI. CDR3 length equals 15 residues. The ends were cut back, 4 bases at V and 5 bases at J, with 16 bases in the middle.

This chain uses TRBV6-2 or TRBV6-3 with TRBJ2-3; 9 bases map to TRBD2. V lost 7 bases and J lost 2; bases outside the gene matches: 7. This CDR3 comprises 15 residues. The V gene's germline CDR1 is MNHEY and CDR2 SVGEGT. The CDR3 protein is CASNDSGGDTDTQYF. CDR3 bases: TGTGCCAGCAATGATAGCGGGGGAGACACAGATACGCAGTATTTT.

Only a few counts were recorded for this clonotype. This rearrangement joins TRBV28 to TRBJ2-7, with 10 bases aligning to TRBD1. CDR3 size: 12 residues. The germline V gene has CDR1 MDHEN and CDR2 SYDVKM. V lost 6 bases and J lost 5; bases outside the gene matches: 1. CDR3 sequence reads: CASRTGGDEQYV. The CDR3 DNA is TGTGCCAGCAGGACAGGGGGCGACGAGCAGTACGTC.

This clonotype was found a few times. The J gene is TRBJ1-1, the V gene TRBV19; 7 bases are shared with TRBD1. J gave up 2 bases and V 6 bases, and 3 bases lay outside the gene matches. The CDR3 extends over 13 amino acids. Germline V gene sequence: CDR1 LNHDA, CDR2 SQIVND (reference sequence). CDR3 DNA: TGTGCCAGTAGGGGGACAGAAAACACTGAAGCTTTCTTT. It translates to CASRGTENTEAFF.

Many counts were recorded for this clonotype. This chain connects TRBV12-3 or TRBV12-4 to TRBJ2-3, with a weak D call TRBD1 (7 bases). The CDR3 runs to 14 residues. The V end lost 3 bases, the J end lost 5 bases, and 12 bases lay between the germline ends. CDR3 in amino acids: CASSLGQGGDTQYF. CDR3 bases: TGTGCCAGCAGTTTGGGGCAGGGGGGAGATACGCAGTATTTT.

Many counts were recorded for this clonotype. The CDR3 region is CASSLVAVSYNEQFF. Written as DNA, the CDR3 is TGTGCCAGCAGCTTGGTAGCGGTATCCTACAATGAGCAGTTCTTC. This rearrangement joins TRBV5-4 to TRBJ2-1; weak D call: TRBD2 (6 bases). This CDR3 has 15 residues. From germline, CDR1 is SGHNT and CDR2 YYREEE (reference sequence). V dropped 0 bases and J dropped 1 base, with 8 bases sitting between them.